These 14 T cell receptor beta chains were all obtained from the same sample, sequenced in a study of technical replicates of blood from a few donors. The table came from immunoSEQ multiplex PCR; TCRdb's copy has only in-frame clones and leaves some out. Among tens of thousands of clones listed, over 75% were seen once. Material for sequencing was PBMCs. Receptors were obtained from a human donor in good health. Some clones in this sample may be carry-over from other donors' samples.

The CDR3 DNA sequence: TGTGCCAGCAGCTCCACAGGGGCGGCCTACGAGCAGTACTTC. Translated, it gives CASSSTGAAYEQYF. The chain couples TRBV7-8 to TRBJ2-7; 7 bases are shared with TRBD1. The CDR3 loop spans 14 amino acids. From germline, CDR1 is SGHVS and CDR2 FQNEAQ. Trimming at V came to 4 bases and at J to 2 bases, leaving 5 bases not matched to a gene.

The CDR3 loop is CASSSAGNRAAYNEQFF. CDR3 DNA: TGTGCCAGCAGCTCCGCCGGGAACAGGGCTGCCTACAATGAGCAGTTCTTC. The V call is TRBV7-3, the J call TRBJ2-1, with D tentatively TRBD1 (6 bases). The V gene lost 4 bases and the J gene lost 2 bases, with 18 bases spanning the gap. The germline V gene has CDR1 SGHTA and CDR2 FQGTGA. This CDR3 spans 17 amino acids. Full variable domain (rest looked up from reference TRBV7-3 and TRBJ2-1): GAGVSQTPSNKVTEKGKYVELRCDPISGHTALYWYRQSLGQGPEFLIYFQGTGAADDSGLPNDRFFAVRPEGSVSTLKIQRTERGDSAVYLCASSSAGNRAAYNEQFFGPGTRLTVL.

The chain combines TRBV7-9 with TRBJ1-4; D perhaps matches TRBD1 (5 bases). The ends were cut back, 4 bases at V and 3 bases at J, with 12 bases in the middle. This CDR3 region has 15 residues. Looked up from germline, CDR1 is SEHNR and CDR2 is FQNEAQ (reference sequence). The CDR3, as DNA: TGTGCCAGCAGCTCTGACAGAGTGGCTAATGAAAAACTGTTTTTT. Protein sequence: CASSSDRVANEKLFF.

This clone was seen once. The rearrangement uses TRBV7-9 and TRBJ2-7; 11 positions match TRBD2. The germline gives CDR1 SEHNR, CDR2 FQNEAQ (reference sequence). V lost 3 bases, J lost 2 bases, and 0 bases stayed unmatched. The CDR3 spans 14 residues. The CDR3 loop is CASSFSGGAYEQYF. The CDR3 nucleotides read TGTGCCAGCAGCTTTAGCGGGGGGGCCTACGAGCAGTACTTC.

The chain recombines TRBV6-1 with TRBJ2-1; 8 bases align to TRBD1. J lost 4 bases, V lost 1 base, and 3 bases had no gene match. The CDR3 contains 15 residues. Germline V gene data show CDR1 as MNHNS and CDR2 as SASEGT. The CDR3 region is CASSEGQGAYNEQFF. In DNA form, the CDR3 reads TGTGCCAGCAGTGAAGGGCAGGGGGCTTACAATGAGCAGTTCTTC.

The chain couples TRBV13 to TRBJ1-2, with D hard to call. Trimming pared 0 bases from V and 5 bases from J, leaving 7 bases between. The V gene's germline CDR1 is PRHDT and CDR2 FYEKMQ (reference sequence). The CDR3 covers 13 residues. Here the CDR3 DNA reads TGTGCCAGCAGCTTAGGGTCCCAGTATGGCTACACCTTC. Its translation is CASSLGSQYGYTF.

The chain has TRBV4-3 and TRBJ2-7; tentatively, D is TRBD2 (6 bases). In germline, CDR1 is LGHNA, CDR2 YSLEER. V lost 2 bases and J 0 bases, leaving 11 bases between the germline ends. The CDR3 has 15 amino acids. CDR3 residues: CASSQMPGDSYEQYF. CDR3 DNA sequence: TGCGCCAGCAGCCAAATGCCGGGAGACTCCTACGAGCAGTACTTC.

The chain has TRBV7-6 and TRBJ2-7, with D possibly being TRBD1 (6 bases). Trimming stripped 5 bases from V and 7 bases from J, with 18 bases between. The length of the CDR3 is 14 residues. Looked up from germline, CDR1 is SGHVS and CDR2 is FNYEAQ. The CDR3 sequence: CASSDQGYGGEQYF. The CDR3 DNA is TGTGCCAGCAGCGACCAGGGGTACGGTGGAGAGCAGTACTTC.

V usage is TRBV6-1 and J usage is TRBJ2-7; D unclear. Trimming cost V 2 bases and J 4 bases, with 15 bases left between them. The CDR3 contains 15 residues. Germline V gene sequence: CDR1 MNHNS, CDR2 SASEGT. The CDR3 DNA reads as TGTGCCAGCAGTGAAAGTGGGCCAGCCGGATACGAGCAGTACTTC. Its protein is CASSESGPAGYEQYF.

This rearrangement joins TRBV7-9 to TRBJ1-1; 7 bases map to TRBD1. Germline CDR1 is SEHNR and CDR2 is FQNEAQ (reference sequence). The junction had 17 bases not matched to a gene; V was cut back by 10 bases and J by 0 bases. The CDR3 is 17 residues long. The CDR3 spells CATAQPTGTNMNTEAFF. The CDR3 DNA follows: TGTGCCACCGCCCAGCCGACAGGGACCAACATGAACACTGAAGCTTTCTTT.

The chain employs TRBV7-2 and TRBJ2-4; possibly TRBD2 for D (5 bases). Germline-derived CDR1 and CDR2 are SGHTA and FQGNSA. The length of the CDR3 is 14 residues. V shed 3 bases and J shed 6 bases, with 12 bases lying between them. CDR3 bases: TGTGCCAGCAGCTTTACGAGGGTGGGAAACATTCAGTACTTC. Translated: CASSFTRVGNIQYF. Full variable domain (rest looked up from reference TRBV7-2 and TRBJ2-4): GAGVSQSPSNKVTEKGKDVELRCDPISGHTALYWYRQSLGQGLEFLIYFQGNSAPDKSGLPSDRFSAERTGGSVSTLTIQRTQQEDSAVYLCASSFTRVGNIQYFGAGTRLSVL.

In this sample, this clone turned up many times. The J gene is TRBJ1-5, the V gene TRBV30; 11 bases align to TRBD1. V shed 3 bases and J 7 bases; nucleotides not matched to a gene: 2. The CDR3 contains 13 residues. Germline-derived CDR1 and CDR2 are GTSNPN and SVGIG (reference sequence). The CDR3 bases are TGTGCCTGGAGCGGGACAGGGGGACAGCCCCAGCATTTT. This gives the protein CAWSGTGGQPQHF.

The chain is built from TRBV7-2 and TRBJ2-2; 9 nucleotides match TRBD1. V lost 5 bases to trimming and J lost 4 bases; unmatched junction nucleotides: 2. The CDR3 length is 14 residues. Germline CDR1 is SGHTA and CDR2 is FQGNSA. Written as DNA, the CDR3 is TGTGCCAGCAGCCGGACAGGGGCCACCGGGGAGCTGTTTTTT. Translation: CASSRTGATGELFF.

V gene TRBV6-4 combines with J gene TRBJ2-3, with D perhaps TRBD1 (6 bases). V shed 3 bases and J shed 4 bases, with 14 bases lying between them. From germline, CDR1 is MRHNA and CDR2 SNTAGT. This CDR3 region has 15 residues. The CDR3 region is CASSDMGAASDTQYF. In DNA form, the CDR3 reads TGTGCCAGCAGTGATATGGGGGCGGCATCAGATACGCAGTATTTT.